A single sample gave rise to the 20 T cell receptor beta chains below, sequenced in a study of PD-1 blockade in mismatch repair-deficient tumors. Sequenced by immunoSEQ multiplex PCR; TCRdb stores in-frame clones only, minus some. The table has approximately 25,000 clones, over 80% seen once. Sequenced here: peripheral blood, sampled 12 weeks after starting pembrolizumab. Source of these receptors: an adult with mismatch repair-deficient cancer.

The chain couples TRBV5-4 to TRBJ1-2, with D maybe TRBD1 (6 bases). The V end was cut by 0 bases, the J end by 5 bases, with 8 bases between. In germline, CDR1 is SGHNT, CDR2 YYREEE (reference sequence). The CDR3 has 13 amino acids. The CDR3 reads CASSLGDTYGYTF. CDR3 DNA: TGTGCCAGCAGCTTGGGGGACACATATGGCTACACCTTC.

The genes are TRBV28 and TRBJ2-7, with D possibly matching TRBD2 (5 bases). The V gene lost 2 bases and the J gene lost 3 bases, with 11 bases spanning the gap. The CDR3 contains 14 residues. Germline CDR1 reads MDHEN; CDR2 reads SYDVKM. The CDR3 loop is CASSLRTLVYEQYF. As DNA, the CDR3 is TGTGCCAGCAGTTTAAGGACTTTAGTCTACGAGCAGTACTTC.

CDR3 sequence (DNA): TGTGCCATCAGTGAGCTATGGGGAACGGAGCAGCCCCAGCATTTT. This encodes CAISELWGTEQPQHF. The rearrangement uses TRBV10-3 and TRBJ1-5; D is undetermined. Germline V gene sequence: CDR1 ENHRY, CDR2 SYGVKD. Trimming cost V 2 bases and J 7 bases, with 15 bases left between them. This CDR3 has 15 amino acids.

This clone was recorded only once. The genes are TRBV5-5 and TRBJ1-2; TRBD1 aligns across 8 bases. Trimming cost V 4 bases and J 8 bases; bases outside gene matches: 7. Germline V gene sequence: CDR1 SGHKS, CDR2 YYEKEE (reference sequence). The CDR3 is 13 residues long. The CDR3 loop reads CASSRTGLQGYTF. In DNA form, the CDR3 reads TGTGCCAGCAGCCGGACAGGGCTGCAGGGCTACACCTTC.

CDR3 sequence: CASSLVLGLARGDEQFF. The CDR3, as DNA: TGTGCCAGCAGCTTAGTTTTGGGACTAGCGAGGGGTGATGAGCAGTTCTTC. V is TRBV7-9 and J is TRBJ2-1, with 10 bases that match TRBD2. V was clipped by 1 base and J by 8 bases; unmatched bases: 11. Per germline, CDR1 SEHNR and CDR2 FQNEAQ (reference sequence). There are 17 residues in the CDR3.

The chain links TRBV4-2 to TRBJ2-3; D gene uncertain. The V gene's germline CDR1 is LGHNA and CDR2 YNFKEQ. Trimming pared 0 bases from V and 2 bases from J, leaving 12 bases between. The CDR3 loop spans 16 amino acids. CDR3 sequence (DNA): TGTGCCAGCAGCCAAGATCCCCGCCCCTTCACAGATACGCAGTATTTT. Its translation is CASSQDPRPFTDTQYF.

This chain links TRBV11-2 with TRBJ2-7; 12 positions agree with TRBD2. V lost 1 base, J lost 3 bases, and 1 base stayed unmatched. Germline assignment: CDR1 SGHAT and CDR2 FQNNGV. This CDR3 region has 15 residues. DNA of the CDR3: TGTGCCAGCAGCTTAGCTAGCGGGAGGGTCTACGAGCAGTACTTC. Its translation: CASSLASGRVYEQYF.

The CDR3 nucleotides read TGCGCCAGCAGTCAAAGAAGGACAGGGGGCGTCCTCCAAAATCCCTACGAGCAGTACTTC. This codes for CASSQRRTGGVLQNPYEQYF. This rearrangement joins TRBV23-1 to TRBJ2-7, with 11 bases fitting TRBD1. TRBV23-1 has ORF status, its function being uncertain. V dropped 2 bases and J dropped 2; count of bases not matched to a gene: 17. This CDR3 spans 20 amino acids.

The genes are TRBV7-3 and TRBJ2-1; possibly TRBD2 for D (5 bases). The CDR3 consists of 15 residues. The V and J ends lost 1 base and 0 bases respectively, with 7 bases between them. The V gene's germline CDR1 is SGHTA and CDR2 FQGTGA. The CDR3 loop is CASSLSGSSYNEQFF. The CDR3 nucleotides are TGTGCCAGCAGCTTAAGTGGGAGCTCCTACAATGAGCAGTTCTTC. Based on the CDR3 plus reference TRBV7-3 and TRBJ2-1, the full variable domain is GAGVSQTPSNKVTEKGKYVELRCDPISGHTALYWYRQSLGQGPEFLIYFQGTGAADDSGLPNDRFFAVRPEGSVSTLKIQRTERGDSAVYLCASSLSGSSYNEQFFGPGTRLTVL.

The chain combines TRBV18 with TRBJ2-4, with TRBD1 matching over 7 bases. Looked up from germline, CDR1 is KGHSH and CDR2 is LQKENI. This CDR3 is 15 amino acids long. V lost 2 bases to trimming and J lost 9 bases; unmatched junction nucleotides: 10. DNA for the CDR3: TGTGCCAGCTCACCATCCGAGGGGGCAATAGGCATTCAGTACTTC. Protein sequence: CASSPSEGAIGIQYF.

The chain joins TRBV11-2 to TRBJ1-1, with TRBD1 as a possible D gene (5 bases). V was cut by 4 bases and J by 1 base, with 16 bases left in between. The V gene's germline CDR1 is SGHAT and CDR2 FQNNGV. The CDR3 contains 16 residues. This CDR3 is CASSSNVPDRNTEAFF. CDR3 bases: TGTGCCAGCAGCTCGAACGTCCCCGACAGGAACACTGAAGCTTTCTTT.

This clone was observed a few times. This chain links TRBV4-1 with TRBJ2-7, with TRBD1 matching over 10 bases. The CDR3 runs to 15 residues. The junction had 6 bases not matched to a gene; V was cut back by 5 bases and J by 2 bases. Germline lookup yields CDR1 MGHRA and CDR2 YSYEKL. CDR3 nucleotides: TGCGCCAGCAGCTCCCCGGGACAGGGGACCTACGAGCAGTACTTC. Translation: CASSSPGQGTYEQYF.

This clone was seen a handful of times. The chain employs TRBV11-3 and TRBJ2-1; D unresolved. From germline, CDR1 is SGHNT and CDR2 YENEEA. V shed 4 bases and J shed 10 bases, with 5 bases lying between them. The CDR3 contains 10 residues. CDR3 residues: CASSSNEQFF. For the CDR3, the DNA is TGTGCCAGCAGCTCAAACGAGCAGTTCTTC. Complete variable domain (other parts from reference TRBV11-3 and TRBJ2-1): EAGVVQSPRYKIIEKKQPVAFWCNPISGHNTLYWYLQNLGQGPELLIRYENEEAVDDSQLPKDRFSAERLKGVDSTLKIQPAELGDSAVYLCASSSNEQFFGPGTRLTVL.

The chain employs TRBV2 and TRBJ2-1; 12 bases are a match to TRBD1. Germline loops: CDR1 SNHLY, CDR2 FYNNEI. J was trimmed by 1 base and V by 6 bases; bases with no gene match: 13. The CDR3 spans 19 residues. The CDR3 protein is CASRHPGTGGPRSYNEQFF. As DNA, the CDR3 is TGTGCCAGCAGACATCCCGGGACAGGGGGCCCTAGGTCCTACAATGAGCAGTTCTTC.

V usage is TRBV7-9 and J usage is TRBJ2-5, with a tentative D call TRBD2 (6 bases). V was cut by 6 bases and J by 0 bases, with 14 bases left in between. Germline-derived CDR1 and CDR2 are SEHNR and FQNEAQ (reference sequence). The CDR3 is 15 residues long. CDR3 sequence: CASRSKEGHQETQYF. CDR3 in DNA: TGTGCCAGCAGGTCTAAGGAGGGGCACCAAGAGACCCAGTACTTC.

This sequence joins TRBV29-1 and TRBJ2-1; no clear D gene. This CDR3 region has 9 residues. V was pared by 2 bases and J by 10 bases, with 3 bases between. Germline CDR1 is SQVTM and CDR2 is ANQGSEA. The CDR3 loop is CSVEPEQFF. CDR3 nucleotides: TGCAGCGTTGAACCGGAGCAGTTCTTC.

This CDR3 reads CASSQDPDRTTGELFF. The CDR3 DNA is TGTGCCAGCAGCCAAGATCCAGACAGGACCACCGGGGAGCTGTTTTTT. V usage is TRBV4-2 and J usage is TRBJ2-2, with a possible D match to TRBD1 (6 bases). V lost 0 bases and J 4 bases, leaving 12 bases between the germline ends. The V gene's germline CDR1 is LGHNA and CDR2 YNFKEQ. CDR3 length equals 16 residues.

CDR3 protein: CASSQGGDGYTF. Written as DNA, the CDR3 is TGCGCCAGCAGCCAAGGAGGCGATGGCTACACCTTC. The chain is built from TRBV4-1 and TRBJ1-2; D ambiguous. The CDR3 spans 12 residues. The V end was cut by 1 base, the J end by 6 bases, with 6 bases between. Germline V gene sequence: CDR1 MGHRA, CDR2 YSYEKL.

The chain carries TRBV27 and TRBJ2-2; TRBD1 matches at 8 bases. There are 16 residues in the CDR3. From germline, CDR1 is MNHEY and CDR2 SMNVEV (reference sequence). J lost 4 bases, V lost 2 bases, and 6 bases had no gene match. Here the CDR3 reads CASSLLSGGGTGELFF. The CDR3 bases are TGTGCCAGCAGTTTACTGTCAGGGGGCGGCACCGGGGAGCTGTTTTTT.

This sequence joins TRBV2 and TRBJ2-7; TRBD2 agrees at 7 bases. The CDR3 totals 14 residues. The ends lost 6 bases at V and 4 bases at J; junction bases unmatched: 9. Germline assignment: CDR1 SNHLY and CDR2 FYNNEI. CDR3 in DNA: TGTGCCAGCAGGGAGGGCGGGAGCCCGTACGAGCAGTACTTC. Translated, it gives CASREGGSPYEQYF.